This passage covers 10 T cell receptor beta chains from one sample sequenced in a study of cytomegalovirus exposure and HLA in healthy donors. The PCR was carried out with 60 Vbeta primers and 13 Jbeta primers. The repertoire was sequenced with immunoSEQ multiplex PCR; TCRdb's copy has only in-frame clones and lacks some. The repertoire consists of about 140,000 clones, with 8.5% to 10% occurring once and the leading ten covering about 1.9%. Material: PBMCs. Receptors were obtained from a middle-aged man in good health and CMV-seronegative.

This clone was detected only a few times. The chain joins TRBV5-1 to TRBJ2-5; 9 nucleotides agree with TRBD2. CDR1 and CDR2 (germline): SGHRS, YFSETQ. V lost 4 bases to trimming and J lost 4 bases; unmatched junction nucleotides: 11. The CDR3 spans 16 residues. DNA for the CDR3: TGCGCCAGCAGCGCTATTGCGGGGGGGCCATCAGAGACCCAGTACTTC. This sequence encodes CASSAIAGGPSETQYF.

CDR3 nucleotide sequence: TGTGTCCACAGCCAGGGATTCGGCGAAAAACTGTTTTTT. Translating it yields CVHSQGFGEKLFF. This chain joins TRBV6-1 and TRBJ1-4, with a tentative D call TRBD1 (5 bases). CDR1 and CDR2 (germline): MNHNS, SASEGT. The CDR3 extends over 13 amino acids.

The CDR3, as DNA: TGTGCCAGCAGCCCACAGGGAAATCCCTACGAGCAGTACTTC. Amino acids: CASSPQGNPYEQYF. This sequence joins TRBV7-8 and TRBJ2-7, with D tentatively TRBD1 (6 bases). Trimming removed 5 bases from V and 2 bases from J, with 13 bases in between. The CDR3 runs 14 residues. The germline CDR1 and CDR2 sequences are SGHVS and FQNEAQ.

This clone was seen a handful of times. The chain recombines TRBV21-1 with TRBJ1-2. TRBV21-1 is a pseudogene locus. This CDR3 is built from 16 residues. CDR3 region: CASSKGGSKPNYGYTF. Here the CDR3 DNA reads TGTGCCAGCAGCAAAGGAGGCAGTAAACCTAACTATGGCTACACCTTC.

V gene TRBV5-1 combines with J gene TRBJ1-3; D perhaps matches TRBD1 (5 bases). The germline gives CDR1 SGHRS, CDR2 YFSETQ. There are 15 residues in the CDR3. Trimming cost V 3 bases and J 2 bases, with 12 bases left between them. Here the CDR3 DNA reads TGCGCCAGCAGCTGGGAGGCAGGGACTGGAAACACCATATATTTT. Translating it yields CASSWEAGTGNTIYF.

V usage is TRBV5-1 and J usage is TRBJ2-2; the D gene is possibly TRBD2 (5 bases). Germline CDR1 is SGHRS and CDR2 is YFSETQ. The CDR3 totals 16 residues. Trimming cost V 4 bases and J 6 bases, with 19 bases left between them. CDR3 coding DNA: TGCGCCAGCAGCGCACCGGGGTCTATAAACGCCGGGGAGCTGTTTTTT. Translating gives CASSAPGSINAGELFF.

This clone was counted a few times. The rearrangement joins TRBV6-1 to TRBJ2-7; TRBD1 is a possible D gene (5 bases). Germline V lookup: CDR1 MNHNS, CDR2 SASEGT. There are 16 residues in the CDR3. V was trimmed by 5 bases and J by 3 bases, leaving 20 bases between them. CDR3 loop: CASSQGVSGQGYEQYF. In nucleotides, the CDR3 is TGTGCCAGCAGTCAAGGGGTTTCTGGGCAGGGCTACGAGCAGTACTTC.

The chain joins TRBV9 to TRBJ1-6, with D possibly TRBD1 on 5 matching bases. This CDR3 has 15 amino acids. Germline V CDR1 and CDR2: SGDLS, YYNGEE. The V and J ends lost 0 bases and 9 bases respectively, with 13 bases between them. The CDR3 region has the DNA TGTGCCAGCAGCGTAGAATACAGGATCGGTTCACCCCTCCACTTT. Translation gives CASSVEYRIGSPLHF. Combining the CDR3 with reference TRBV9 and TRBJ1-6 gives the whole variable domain DSGVTQTPKHLITATGQRVTLRCSPRSGDLSVYWYQQSLDQGLQFLIQYYNGEERAKGNILERFSAQQFPDLHSELNLSSLELGDSALYFCASSVEYRIGSPLHFGNGTRLTVT.

Here the CDR3 DNA reads TGCGCCAGCAGTCAGGGATCTCAAGAGACCCAGTACTTC. Translation gives CASSQGSQETQYF. The chain recombines TRBV5-1 with TRBJ2-5, with a possible D match to TRBD1 (5 bases). The V end lost 5 bases, the J end lost 2 bases, and 10 bases lay between the germline ends. This CDR3 spans 13 amino acids. CDR1 and CDR2 from the germline V gene are SGHRS and YFSETQ.

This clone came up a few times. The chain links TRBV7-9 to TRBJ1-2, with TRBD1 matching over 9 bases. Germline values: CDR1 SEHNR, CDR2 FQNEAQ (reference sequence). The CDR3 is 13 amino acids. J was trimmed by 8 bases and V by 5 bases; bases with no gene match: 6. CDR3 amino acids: CASSAGTGTGYTF. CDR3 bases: TGTGCCAGCAGCGCCGGGACAGGGACCGGCTACACCTTC.